This TCR beta chain was obtained from a study of blood T cell repertoires in COVID-19. Background on the study: From T cells, B-cell-depleted T cells, or PBMCs came the material, which was cDNA or gDNA.

Clones were sequenced by immunoSEQ multiplex PCR, and TCRdb holds only the in-frame ones, with some missing. Here the sample spans about 280,000 clones, 65% to 90% being singletons. This clone was seen a single time. This TCR derives from a human donor in a cohort sampled during active COVID-19. The sequenced material came from peripheral blood.

The CDR3 sequence: CAWSVSGRDNYEQYF. Written as DNA, the CDR3 is TGTGCCTGGAGTGTGAGTGGGCGGGATAACTACGAGCAGTACTTC. The genes are TRBV30 and TRBJ2-7; D might be TRBD2 (6 bases). CDR1 GTSNPN and CDR2 SVGIG come from the germline V gene (reference sequence). This CDR3 is built from 15 residues. The germline V and J ends were trimmed by 0 bases and 3 bases, with 15 bases remaining between them. The entire variable domain, with the rest obtained from reference TRBV30 and TRBJ2-7, is as follows: SQTIHQWPATLVQPVGSPLSLECTVEGTSNPNLYWYRQAAGRGLQLLFYSVGIGQISSEVPQNLSASRPQDRQFILSSKKLLLSDSGFYLCAWSVSGRDNYEQYFGPGTRLTVT.